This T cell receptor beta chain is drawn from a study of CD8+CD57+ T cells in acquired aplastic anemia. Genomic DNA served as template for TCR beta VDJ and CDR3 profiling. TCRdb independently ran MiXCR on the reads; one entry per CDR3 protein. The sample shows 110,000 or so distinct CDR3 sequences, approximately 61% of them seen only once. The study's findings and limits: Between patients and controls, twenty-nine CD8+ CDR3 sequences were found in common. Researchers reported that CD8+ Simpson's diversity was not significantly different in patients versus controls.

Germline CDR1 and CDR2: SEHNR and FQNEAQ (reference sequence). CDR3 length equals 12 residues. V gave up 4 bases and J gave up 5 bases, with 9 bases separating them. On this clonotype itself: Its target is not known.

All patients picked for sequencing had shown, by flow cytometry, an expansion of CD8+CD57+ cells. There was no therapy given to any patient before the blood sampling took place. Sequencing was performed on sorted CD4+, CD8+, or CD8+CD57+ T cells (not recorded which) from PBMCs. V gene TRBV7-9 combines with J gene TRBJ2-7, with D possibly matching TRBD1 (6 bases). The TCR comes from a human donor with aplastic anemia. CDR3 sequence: CASSWDKNEQYF. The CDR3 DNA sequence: TGTGCCAGCAGCTGGGACAAGAACGAGCAGTACTTC.